This T cell receptor (beta chain) was profiled in a study of T cell changes during pregnancy in multiple sclerosis. The repertoire was sequenced with immunoSEQ multiplex PCR; TCRdb's copy has only in-frame clones and lacks some. This sample has roughly 65,000 clones, with around 91% found just once. Source: peripheral blood, taken in the third trimester of pregnancy. This receptor was identified in a female donor in good health, enrolled as a control in a pregnancy study.

The CDR3 here is CASSLGFSEQFF. CDR3 nucleotides: TGTGCCAGCAGCTTAGGGTTCAGTGAGCAGTTCTTC. The chain combines TRBV13 with TRBJ2-1; the D is unclear. The CDR3 has 12 residues. V was clipped by 0 bases and J by 9 bases, with 6 bases between them. Per the germline V gene, CDR1 is PRHDT and CDR2 is FYEKMQ (reference sequence).